This T cell receptor beta chain was found in a study of CD8+ T cells in alopecia areata. Study observations and caveats: Scalp sequencing also captures normal skin's resident alphabeta T cells. Among the top 100, expanded CD8+ clones were significantly decreased by tofacitinib, as was scalp clonality.

This clone appeared once. Its specificity is not known. J gave up 2 bases and V 4 bases, and 7 bases lay outside the gene matches. The CDR3 has 16 amino acids. Germline V CDR1 and CDR2: SGHDN, FVKESK. RNA was isolated and reverse transcribed to cDNA, the sequencing template. Data came from immunoSEQ multiplex PCR; TCRdb stores just in-frame clones and leaves some out. The profile shows 180,000 or so clones, approximately 52% of them singletons. Stated treatment: oral pan-JAK inhibitor, 5-10 mg twice daily. As part of sample collection, lesional scalp punch biopsies and peripheral blood were taken from alopecia areata patients.

This chain uses TRBV14 with TRBJ1-2; 10 nucleotides agree with TRBD1. The sequence was collected from a human donor with alopecia areata. The sample in question was CD4+ T cells sorted from blood, obtained between weeks 55 and 65, from a patient treated with tofacitinib. The CDR3 DNA reads as TGTGCCAGCAGCCCTCGGACAGGGGGGCGGAACTATGGCTACACCTTC. It specifies CASSPRTGGRNYGYTF.